What follows are 11 T cell receptor beta chains derived from one specimen sequenced in a study of CD8+ T cells in alopecia areata. The treatment here: oral pan-JAK inhibitor, 5-10 mg twice daily. Sequencing templates came from extracted RNA that was reverse transcribed into cDNA. Assay used: immunoSEQ multiplex PCR; TCRdb lists only in-frame clones, some missing. The table lists more than 140,000 clones, about 88% of them singletons. The sequences come from CD8+ T cells sorted from blood, collected at week 4, from a patient treated with tofacitinib. Receptors originate from a human donor with alopecia areata.

Only one count was recorded for this clone. The CDR3 region has the DNA TGCAGCGTTGAAGATCTATCGGGAGGCACAGATACGCAGTATTTT. Translating it yields CSVEDLSGGTDTQYF. The rearrangement uses TRBV29-1 and TRBJ2-3; maybe TRBD2 (6 bases). The V gene lost 0 bases and the J gene lost 1 base, with 11 bases spanning the gap. Germline V lookup: CDR1 SQVTM, CDR2 ANQGSEA. The CDR3 covers 15 residues.

This clone appeared once. This sequence joins TRBV2 and TRBJ2-2; D is unresolved. Germline CDR1 reads SNHLY; CDR2 reads FYNNEI. Between the trimmed V and J ends, which lost 7 bases and 4 bases, there was a span of 10 bases. This CDR3 spans 13 amino acids. CDR3 in DNA: TGTGCCAGCACCCCGGTAGTCACCGGGGAGCTGTTTTTT. Translating gives CASTPVVTGELFF.

V usage is TRBV25-1 and J usage is TRBJ1-1; 7 bases agree with TRBD1. The CDR3 contains 18 residues. The V segment lost 6 bases and the J segment 3 bases; nucleotides outside the gene matches: 19. CDR1 and CDR2 (germline): MGHDK, SYGVNS. CDR3 amino acids: CASSSSWARGGGYTEAFF. CDR3 in DNA: TGTGCCAGCAGCTCCTCGTGGGCAAGGGGAGGGGGCTACACTGAAGCTTTCTTT.

The J gene is TRBJ2-3, the V gene TRBV11-2; TRBD2 aligns across 9 bases. Germline lookup yields CDR1 SGHAT and CDR2 FQNNGV. Trimming removed 5 bases from V and 0 bases from J; junction bases left unmatched: 15. The CDR3 runs 19 residues. The CDR3 nucleotides are TGTGCCAGCAGCCGAGACCTTCGGGGACTAGCCCTCAGCACAGATACGCAGTATTTT. It translates to CASSRDLRGLALSTDTQYF. Full variable domain (rest looked up from reference TRBV11-2 and TRBJ2-3): EAGVAQSPRYKIIEKRQSVAFWCNPISGHATLYWYQQILGQGPKLLIQFQNNGVVDDSQLPKDRFSAERLKGVDSTLKIQPAKLEDSAVYLCASSRDLRGLALSTDTQYFGPGTRLTVL.

The chain uses TRBV30 and TRBJ1-1, with D hard to call. V was pared by 2 bases and J by 1 base, with 5 bases between. The germline gives CDR1 GTSNPN, CDR2 SVGIG (reference sequence). This CDR3 comprises 12 residues. In DNA, the CDR3 is TGTGCCTGGAGTATGACGAACACTGAAGCTTTCTTT. This sequence encodes CAWSMTNTEAFF. The variable domain in full, with the rest retrieved from reference TRBV30 and TRBJ1-1, is SQTIHQWPATLVQPVGSPLSLECTVEGTSNPNLYWYRQAAGRGLQLLFYSVGIGQISSEVPQNLSASRPQDRQFILSSKKLLLSDSGFYLCAWSMTNTEAFFGQGTRLTVV.

J is TRBJ1-1 and V is TRBV4-2, with D perhaps TRBD1 (5 bases). The CDR3 covers 13 residues. Trimming pared 2 bases from V and 4 bases from J, leaving 8 bases between. Germline-derived CDR1 and CDR2 are LGHNA and YNFKEQ. In DNA form, the CDR3 reads TGTGCCAGCAGCCAACCAGGGAGCACTGAAGCTTTCTTT. This sequence encodes CASSQPGSTEAFF.

The chain links TRBV18 to TRBJ2-3, with 14 positions matching TRBD2. The CDR3 spans 17 residues. The trim removed 5 bases at V and 10 bases at J, leaving 14 bases unmatched. CDR1 and CDR2 from the germline V gene are KGHSH and LQKENI. The CDR3 bases are TGTGCCAGCTCATACGGCGTGACTAGCGGGAGGGCCGGAGCGCAGTATTTT. It encodes CASSYGVTSGRAGAQYF. Using reference TRBV18 and TRBJ2-3 for the parts outside the CDR3, the full variable domain is NAGVMQNPRHLVRRRGQEARLRCSPMKGHSHVYWYRQLPEEGLKFMVYLQKENIIDESGMPKERFSAEFPKEGPSILRIQQVVRGDSAAYFCASSYGVTSGRAGAQYFGPGTRLTVL.

Points on this clone: At the DNA level, this CDR3 is encoded by other sequences in the same sample as well. The chain employs TRBV7-9 and TRBJ2-1; no reliable D call. V lost 5 bases and J 5 bases, leaving 7 bases between the germline ends. The germline V gene encodes CDR1 SEHNR and CDR2 FQNEAQ (reference sequence). The CDR3 sequence is 12 residues long. Here the CDR3 reads CASSRGDNEQFF. The CDR3 coding sequence is TGTGCCAGCAGCCGTGGGGACAATGAGCAGTTCTTC.

This chain connects TRBV29-1 to TRBJ1-1; perhaps TRBD1 as D (5 bases). With 4 bases removed from V and 5 bases from J, the gap between germline ends came to 14 bases. This CDR3 comprises 13 residues. The germline V gene has CDR1 SQVTM and CDR2 ANQGSEA. CDR3: CSVVWGSGTEAFF. CDR3 nucleotide sequence: TGCAGCGTTGTTTGGGGGTCCGGGACTGAAGCTTTCTTT.

The gene calls are TRBV4-1 and TRBJ2-1; 12 nucleotides line up with TRBD2. The CDR3 is made up of 15 amino acids. The germline V gene has CDR1 MGHRA and CDR2 YSYEKL. After removal of 4 bases from V and 10 bases from J, the junction contained 8 bases not matched to a gene. The CDR3 DNA follows: TGCGCCAGCAGCCGGACTAGCGGGACGGGTGCGGAGCAGTTCTTC. Amino acids: CASSRTSGTGAEQFF.

This clone has only a few counts. The chain is built from TRBV29-1 and TRBJ1-1, with 7 bases matching TRBD1. There are 15 residues in the CDR3. In germline, CDR1 is SQVTM, CDR2 ANQGSEA. The CDR3 sequence is CSALGGRGYVTEAFF. As DNA, the CDR3 is TGCAGTGCCCTAGGGGGCAGGGGATATGTCACTGAAGCTTTCTTT.